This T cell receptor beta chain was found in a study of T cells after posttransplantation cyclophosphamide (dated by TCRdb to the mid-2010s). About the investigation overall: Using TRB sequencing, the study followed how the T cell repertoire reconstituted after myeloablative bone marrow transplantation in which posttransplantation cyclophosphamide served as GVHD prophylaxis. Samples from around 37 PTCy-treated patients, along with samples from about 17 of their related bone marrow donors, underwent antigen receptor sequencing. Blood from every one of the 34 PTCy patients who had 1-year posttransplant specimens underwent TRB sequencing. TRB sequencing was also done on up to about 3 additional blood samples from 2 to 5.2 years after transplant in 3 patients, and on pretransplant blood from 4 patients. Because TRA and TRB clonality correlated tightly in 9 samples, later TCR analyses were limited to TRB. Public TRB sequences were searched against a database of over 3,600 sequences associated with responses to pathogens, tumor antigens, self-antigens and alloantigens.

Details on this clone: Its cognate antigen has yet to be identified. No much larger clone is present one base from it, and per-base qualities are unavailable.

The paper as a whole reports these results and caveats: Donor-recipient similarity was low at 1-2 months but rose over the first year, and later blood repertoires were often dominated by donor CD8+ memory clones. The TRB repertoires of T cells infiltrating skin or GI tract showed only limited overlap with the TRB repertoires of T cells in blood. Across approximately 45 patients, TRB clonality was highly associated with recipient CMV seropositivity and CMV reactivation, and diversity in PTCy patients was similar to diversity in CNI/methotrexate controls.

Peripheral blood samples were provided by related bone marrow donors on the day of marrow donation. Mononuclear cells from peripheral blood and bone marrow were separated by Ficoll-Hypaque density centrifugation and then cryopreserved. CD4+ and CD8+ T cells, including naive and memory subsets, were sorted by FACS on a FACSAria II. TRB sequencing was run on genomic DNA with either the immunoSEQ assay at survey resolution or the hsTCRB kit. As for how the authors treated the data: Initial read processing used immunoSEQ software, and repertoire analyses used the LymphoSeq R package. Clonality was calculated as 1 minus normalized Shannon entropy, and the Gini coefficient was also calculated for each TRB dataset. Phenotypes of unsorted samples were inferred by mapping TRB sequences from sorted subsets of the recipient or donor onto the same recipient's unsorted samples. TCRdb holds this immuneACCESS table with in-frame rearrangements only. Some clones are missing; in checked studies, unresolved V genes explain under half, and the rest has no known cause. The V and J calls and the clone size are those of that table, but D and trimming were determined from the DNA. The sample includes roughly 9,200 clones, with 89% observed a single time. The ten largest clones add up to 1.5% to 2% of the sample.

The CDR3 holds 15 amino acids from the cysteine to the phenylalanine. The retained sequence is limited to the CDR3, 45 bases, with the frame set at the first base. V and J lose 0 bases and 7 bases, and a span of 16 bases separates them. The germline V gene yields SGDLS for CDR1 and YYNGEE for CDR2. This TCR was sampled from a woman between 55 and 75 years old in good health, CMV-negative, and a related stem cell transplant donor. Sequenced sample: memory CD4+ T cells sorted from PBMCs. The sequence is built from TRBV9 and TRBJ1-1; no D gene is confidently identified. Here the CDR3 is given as CASSVEAHTTGEAFF. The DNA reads TGTGCCAGCAGCGTAGAAGCGCACACAACGGGTGAAGCTTTCTTT.